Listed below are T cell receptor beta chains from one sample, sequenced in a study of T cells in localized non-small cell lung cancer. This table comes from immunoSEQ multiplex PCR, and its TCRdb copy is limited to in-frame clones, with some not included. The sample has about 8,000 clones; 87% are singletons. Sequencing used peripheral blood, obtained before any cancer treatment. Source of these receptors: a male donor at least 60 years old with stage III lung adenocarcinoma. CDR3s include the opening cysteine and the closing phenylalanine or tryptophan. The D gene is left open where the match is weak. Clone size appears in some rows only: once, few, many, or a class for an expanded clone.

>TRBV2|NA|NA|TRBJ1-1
CASSAWGGRTEAFF
TGTGCCAGCAGTGCCTGGGGGGGTCGAACTGAAGCTTTCTTT
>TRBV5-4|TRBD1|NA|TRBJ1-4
CASSFLAQGANEKLFF
TGTGCCAGCAGCTTCCTGGCACAGGGGGCTAATGAAAAACTGTTTTTT
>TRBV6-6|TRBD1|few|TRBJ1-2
CASRPTGERYGYTF
TGTGCCAGCAGGCCAACAGGGGAGAGGTATGGCTACACCTTC
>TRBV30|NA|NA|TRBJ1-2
CAWSVSGNNYGYTF
TGTGCCTGGAGTGTATCAGGGAATAACTATGGCTACACCTTC
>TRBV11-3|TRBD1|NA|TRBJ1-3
CASSAPGQPSGNTIYF
TGTGCCAGCAGCGCTCCGGGACAGCCCTCTGGAAACACCATATATTTT
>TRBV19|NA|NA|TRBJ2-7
CASNPGPGGYEQYF
TGTGCCAGTAACCCGGGGCCAGGAGGCTACGAGCAGTACTTC
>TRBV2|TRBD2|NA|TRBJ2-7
CASSVAGGPSEQYF
TGTGCCAGCAGTGTAGCGGGGGGGCCTTCCGAGCAGTACTTC
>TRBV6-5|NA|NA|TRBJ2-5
CASSYYQNQETQYF
TGTGCCAGCAGTTACTACCAGAATCAAGAGACCCAGTACTTC
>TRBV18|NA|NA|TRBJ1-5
CASSPGEYQPQHF
TGTGCCAGCTCACCAGGGGAATATCAGCCCCAGCATTTT
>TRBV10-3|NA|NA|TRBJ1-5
CATAPPGQPQHF
TGTGCCACCGCGCCCCCGGGGCAGCCCCAGCATTTT
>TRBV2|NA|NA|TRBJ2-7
CASSGASTGYEQYF
TGTGCCAGCAGCGGGGCCTCGACGGGCTACGAGCAGTACTTC
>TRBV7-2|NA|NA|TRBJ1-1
CASSPHQGQTEAFF
TGTGCCAGCAGCCCGCATCAGGGCCAGACTGAAGCTTTCTTT
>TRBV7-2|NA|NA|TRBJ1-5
CASSLTDNQPQHF
TGTGCCAGCAGCTTAACGGACAATCAGCCCCAGCATTTT
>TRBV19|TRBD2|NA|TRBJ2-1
CASSGGYNEQFF
TGTGCCTCAAGCGGGGGATACAATGAGCAGTTCTTC
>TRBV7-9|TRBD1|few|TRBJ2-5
CASRTGGDETQYF
TGTGCCAGCAGGACAGGGGGAGATGAGACCCAGTACTTC
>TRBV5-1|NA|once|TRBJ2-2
CASRISDTGELFF
TGCGCCAGCAGGATATCAGACACCGGGGAGCTGTTTTTT
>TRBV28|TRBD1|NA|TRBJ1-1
CASSSPTGSRTEAFF
TGTGCCAGCAGTTCCCCGACAGGGTCAAGAACTGAAGCTTTCTTT
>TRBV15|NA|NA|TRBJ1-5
CATSRDGQLHF
TGTGCCACCAGCAGAGATGGCCAACTGCATTTT
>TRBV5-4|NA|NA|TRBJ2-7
CASSDKKGLYEQYF
TGTGCCAGCAGCGATAAGAAGGGCCTCTACGAGCAGTACTTC
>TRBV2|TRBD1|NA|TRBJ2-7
CASRRGPLYEQYF
TGTGCCAGCAGGAGGGGGCCCCTCTACGAGCAGTACTTC
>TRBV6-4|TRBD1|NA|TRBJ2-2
CASSDLNRGNTGELFF
TGTGCCAGCAGTGACTTAAACAGGGGGAACACCGGGGAGCTGTTTTTT
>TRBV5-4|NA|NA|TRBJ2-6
CASSRRSGANVLTF
TGTGCCAGCAGCCGCCGCTCTGGGGCCAACGTCCTGACTTTC
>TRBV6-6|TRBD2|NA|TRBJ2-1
CASSNSGAYNEQFF
TGTGCCAGCAGCAACAGCGGGGCCTACAATGAGCAGTTCTTC
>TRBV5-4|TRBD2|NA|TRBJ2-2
CASSPLAGAVGGELFF
TGTGCCAGCAGCCCCCTAGCGGGAGCGGTGGGCGGGGAGCTGTTTTTT
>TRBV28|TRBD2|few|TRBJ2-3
CASSAGGADTQYF
TGTGCCAGCAGTGCGGGAGGGGCAGATACGCAGTATTTT
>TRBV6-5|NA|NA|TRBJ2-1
CASSYSSGYEQFF
TGTGCCAGCAGTTACTCATCAGGGTACGAGCAGTTCTTC
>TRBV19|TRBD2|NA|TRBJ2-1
CASSLGLADEQFF
TGTGCCAGTAGCCTGGGACTAGCCGATGAGCAGTTCTTC
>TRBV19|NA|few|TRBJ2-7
CASSTNRVSYEQYF
TGTGCCAGTAGCACAAACAGGGTCTCCTACGAGCAGTACTTC
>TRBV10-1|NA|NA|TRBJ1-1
CASSADGANTEAFF
TGCGCCAGCAGCGCTGACGGGGCGAACACTGAAGCTTTCTTT
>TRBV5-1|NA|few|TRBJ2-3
CASTRGTVSSTDTQYF
TGCGCCAGCACCCGGGGGACCGTTTCTAGCACAGATACGCAGTATTTT
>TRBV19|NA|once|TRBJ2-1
CASSIITGANNEQFF
TGTGCCAGTAGTATAATTACGGGAGCGAACAATGAGCAGTTCTTC
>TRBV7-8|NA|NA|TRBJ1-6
CASSFSRANNSPLHF
TGTGCCAGCAGCTTCTCGAGGGCTAATAATTCACCCCTCCACTTT
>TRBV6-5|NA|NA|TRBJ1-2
CASSRPGTYYGYTF
TGTGCCAGCTCGCGCCCCGGGACATACTATGGCTACACCTTC
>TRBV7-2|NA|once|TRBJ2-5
CASSLALERRETQYF
TGTGCCAGCAGCTTAGCATTGGAGAGAAGAGAGACCCAGTACTTC
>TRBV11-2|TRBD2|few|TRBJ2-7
CASSLVAGGAYEQYF
TGTGCCAGCAGCTTAGTGGCGGGGGGGGCCTACGAGCAGTACTTC
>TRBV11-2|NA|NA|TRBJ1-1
CASSLFPGNTEAFF
TGTGCCAGCAGCTTATTCCCCGGGAACACTGAAGCTTTCTTT
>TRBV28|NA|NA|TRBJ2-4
CASSRVSVSKNIQYF
TGTGCCAGCAGTAGGGTGTCCGTGTCCAAAAACATTCAGTACTTC
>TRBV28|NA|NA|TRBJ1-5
CASKGWAGFFDQPQHF
TGTGCCAGCAAAGGGTGGGCAGGGTTTTTTGATCAACCCCAGCATTTT